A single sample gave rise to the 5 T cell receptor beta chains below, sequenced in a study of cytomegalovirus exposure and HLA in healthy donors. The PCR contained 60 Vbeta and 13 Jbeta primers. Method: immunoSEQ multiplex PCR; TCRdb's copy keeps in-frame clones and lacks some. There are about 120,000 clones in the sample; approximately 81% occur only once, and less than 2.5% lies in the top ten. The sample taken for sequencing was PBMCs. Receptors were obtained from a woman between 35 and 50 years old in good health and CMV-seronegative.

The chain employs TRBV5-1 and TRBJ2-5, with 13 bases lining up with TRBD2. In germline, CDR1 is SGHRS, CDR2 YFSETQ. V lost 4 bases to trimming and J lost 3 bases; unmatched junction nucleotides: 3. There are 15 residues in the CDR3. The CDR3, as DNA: TGCGCCAGCAGCGTCGGGACTAGCGGGGAAGAGACCCAGTACTTC. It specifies CASSVGTSGEETQYF.

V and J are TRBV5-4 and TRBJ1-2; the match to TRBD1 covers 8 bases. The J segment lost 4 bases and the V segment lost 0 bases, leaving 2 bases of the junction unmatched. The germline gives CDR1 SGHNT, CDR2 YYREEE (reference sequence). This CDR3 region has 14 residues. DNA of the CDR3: TGTGCCAGCAGCTTGGGGACAGGGCTCTATGGCTACACCTTC. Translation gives CASSLGTGLYGYTF.

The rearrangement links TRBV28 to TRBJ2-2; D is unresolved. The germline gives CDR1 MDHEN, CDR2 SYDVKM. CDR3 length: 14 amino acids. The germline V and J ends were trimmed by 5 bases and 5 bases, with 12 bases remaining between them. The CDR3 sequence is CASSDWSSTGELFF. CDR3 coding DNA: TGTGCCAGCAGTGACTGGTCTAGTACCGGGGAGCTGTTTTTT.

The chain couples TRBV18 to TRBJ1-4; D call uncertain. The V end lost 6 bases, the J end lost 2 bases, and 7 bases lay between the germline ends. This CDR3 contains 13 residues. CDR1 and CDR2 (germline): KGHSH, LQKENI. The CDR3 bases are TGTGCCAGCTCCCCTTCGACTAATGAAAAACTGTTTTTT. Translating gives CASSPSTNEKLFF.

The CDR3 sequence: CASSQQENTEAFF. The CDR3 region has the DNA TGTGCCAGCAGTCAACAGGAGAACACTGAAGCTTTCTTT. The chain has TRBV6-1 and TRBJ1-1; D may be TRBD1 (5 bases). The V gene lost 5 bases and the J gene lost 1 base, with 8 bases spanning the gap. Germline V gene sequence: CDR1 MNHNS, CDR2 SASEGT. This CDR3 is built from 13 residues.